This is a list of T cell receptor beta chains from one sample in a study of shared clonotypes between healthy human individuals. Measured with immunoSEQ multiplex PCR; TCRdb has only the in-frame clones, and not every one. The table shows approximately 2,300,000 clones, with 85% to 95% occurring only once. Sequenced material: naive CD4+ T cells from PBMCs. The receptor set was obtained from a man in his late teens or twenties in good health. Some clones in this sample may be carry-over from other donors' samples. Each CDR3 is given with its conserved first and last residue. Fields, in order: D gene, V gene, J gene, clone size, CDR3 DNA, CDR3 protein. The D gene is left open where the match is weak. The size entry is marked missing in some rows and otherwise reads once, few, many or a size class.

>.|TRBV10-3|TRBJ1-1|.
TGTGCCACCGGGGCTGATCGGGCTGAGGCTGAAGCTTTCTTT
CATGADRAEAEAFF
>.|TRBV4-2|TRBJ1-2|.
TGTGCCAGCAGCCGCGACAGTTATGGCTACACCTTC
CASSRDSYGYTF
>.|TRBV28|TRBJ1-3|.
TGTGCCAGCACCCTCCGATTGGGAGGAAACACCATATATTTT
CASTLRLGGNTIYF
>TRBD2|TRBV2|TRBJ2-3|.
TGTGCCAGCAGTGAACCACTAGCGCGGGGGGCAGATACGCAGTATTTT
CASSEPLARGADTQYF
>.|TRBV5-1|TRBJ2-2|few
TGCGCCAGCCGCGAGGAAGCGGGGAACACCGGGGAGCTGTTTTTT
CASREEAGNTGELFF
>.|TRBV30|TRBJ2-1|.
TGTGCCTGGAGTGCAACAGGGCTCTCCTACAATGAGCAGTTCTTC
CAWSATGLSYNEQFF
>TRBD2|TRBV9|TRBJ2-1|.
TGTGCCAGCAGCGTAGATGGGACTAGATACAATGAGCAGTTCTTC
CASSVDGTRYNEQFF
>TRBD1|TRBV7-9|TRBJ1-3|.
TGTGCCAGCAGCCGGTACAGGGGCTCTGGAAACACCATATATTTT
CASSRYRGSGNTIYF
>.|TRBV7-2|TRBJ2-1|once
TGTGCCAGCAGCTTAAAAATGAGCAATGAGCAGTTCTTC
CASSLKMSNEQFF
>TRBD2|TRBV6-5|TRBJ2-5|.
TGTGCCAGCAGTTCCCCCGGGACTAGACAGACCCAGTACTTC
CASSSPGTRQTQYF
>TRBD1|TRBV5-1|TRBJ2-1|once
TGCGCTAGCAGCTTGGCACAGGGGAATACTGAGCAGTTCTTC
CASSLAQGNTEQFF
>.|TRBV5-1|TRBJ2-7|.
TGCGCCAGCAGCCCCCCCTCGGAGGGACCCTACGAGCAGTACTTC
CASSPPSEGPYEQYF
>.|TRBV29-1|TRBJ2-3|.
TGCAGCGTCGGGAGAGCGACAGATACGCAGTATTTT
CSVGRATDTQYF
>TRBD2|TRBV5-4|TRBJ2-3|.
TGTGCCAGCAGCTCACCTACTAGCGGGAGGGGAGATACGCAGTATTTT
CASSSPTSGRGDTQYF
>.|TRBV7-9|TRBJ2-7|.
TGTGCCAGCAGCATGGGACTCGAATTCTACGAGCAGTACTTC
CASSMGLEFYEQYF
>.|TRBV28|TRBJ1-6|.
TGTGCCAGCAGAGCGGGCCTTTCAACCCTCCACTTT
CASRAGLSTLHF
>TRBD1|TRBV6-5|TRBJ1-1|.
TGTGCCAGCAGTTACTCGACAGGGGCAGACACTGAAGCTTTCTTT
CASSYSTGADTEAFF
>.|TRBV5-1|TRBJ2-1|.
TGCGCCAGCAGCCCCGGAGGTGGTGTCGATGAGCAGTTCTTC
CASSPGGGVDEQFF
>TRBD1|TRBV9|TRBJ2-5|.
TGTGCCAGCAGCTCTGAGGACAGGTCAAAAGAGACCCAGTACTTC
CASSSEDRSKETQYF
>.|TRBV7-2|TRBJ2-7|.
TGTGCCAGCAGCCCAGATTCAGGAAGAGGGGTACCGTACGAGCAGTACTTC
CASSPDSGRGVPYEQYF
>.|TRBV6-1|TRBJ1-5|.
TGTGCCAGCAGTGAAGCGGGGGACATCTATAGCAATCAGCCCCAGCATTTT
CASSEAGDIYSNQPQHF
>TRBD1|TRBV6-5|TRBJ1-2|once
TGTGCCAGCAGTTACTCGGACAGGGGGATTGGCTACACCTTC
CASSYSDRGIGYTF
>.|TRBV27|TRBJ1-1|once
TGTGCCAGCAGTTCGACGCGGGACAAGCTTGAAGCTTTCTTT
CASSSTRDKLEAFF
>.|TRBV4-1|TRBJ2-7|.
TGCGCCAGCAGCCCCGTGGGAAAATACGAGCAGTACTTC
CASSPVGKYEQYF
>TRBD2|TRBV10-3|TRBJ2-3|.
TGTGCCATTTCCACAAGCGGGAGGGGCACAGATACGCAGTATTTT
CAISTSGRGTDTQYF
>.|TRBV19|TRBJ2-7|.
TGTGCCAGTAGTATCCCCCTCACAGGATTTTCCTACGAGCAGTACTTC
CASSIPLTGFSYEQYF
>.|TRBV29-1|TRBJ2-3|.
TGCAGCGTTGGTGGTAGGAGCACAGATACGCAGTATTTT
CSVGGRSTDTQYF